This TCR beta chain was sequenced for a study of CD8 T cells in ankylosing spondylitis. MiXCR, applied by TCRdb to the 5' RACE reads, yields one record per CDR3 protein. Seen here are 500,000 to 550,000 distinct CDR3 sequences, 10% to 15% observed once, and the top ten hold about 6.5%. Trimming took off 6 bases at V and 5 bases at J, with 19 bases between the two ends. Looked up from germline, CDR1 is SQVTM and CDR2 is ANQGSEA. This CDR3 comprises 14 residues. Study results and limitations: Prior literature has documented some motif variants in synovial fluid and blood from reactive arthritis. Disease-linked clones were reportedly significantly enriched in matched ankylosing spondylitis synovial fluid. A motif of 7 or 8 highly homologous TCR beta variants was seen as apparently characteristic of ankylosing spondylitis blood.

On this clonotype itself: Its antigen remains unknown. This may be a read error, as it is one base from a much larger clone.

The V gene is TRBV29-1, the J gene TRBJ1-2; D call uncertain. This receptor was taken from a male donor with ankylosing spondylitis. The sequenced sample consisted of blood, either unsorted or a sorted T cell fraction (not recorded which). The CDR3 protein is CSVQDPIGVYGYTF. DNA for the CDR3: TGCAGCGTACAAGACCCCATCGGGGTTTATGGCTACACCTTC.